This TCR beta chain was obtained from a study of shared clonotypes between healthy human individuals. Background on the study: Per donor, three plates held CD4 naive cells, three held CD4 memory, two held CD8 naive and one held CD8 memory. Whole-study results and caveats: Larger estimated richness was generally recorded for naive subsets relative to memory subsets. Genetic and exposure-history diversity was limited by the small donor number.

A word on this clone: The antigen remains undetermined.

CDR1 is MNHEY and CDR2 is SMNVEV in the germline V gene (reference sequence). With V trimmed by 8 bases and J by 4 bases, 6 bases remained unmatched. This CDR3 is built from 13 residues. This table comes from immunoSEQ multiplex PCR, and its TCRdb copy is limited to in-frame clones, with some not included. The table lists about 690,000 clones, 90% of them singletons. The sequence was obtained from a man aged 18 to 29 in good health. Some clones in this sample may be carry-over from other donors' samples. The rearrangement uses TRBV27 and TRBJ1-1, with TRBD1 matching 8 bases. Sequenced material: memory CD8+ T cells from PBMCs. Subset defined: CD45RO+ cells pooled with CCR7-negative TemRA cells. This CDR3 is CASGQGLGTEAFF. CDR3 nucleotides: TGTGCCAGCGGACAGGGCCTGGGCACTGAAGCTTTCTTT.